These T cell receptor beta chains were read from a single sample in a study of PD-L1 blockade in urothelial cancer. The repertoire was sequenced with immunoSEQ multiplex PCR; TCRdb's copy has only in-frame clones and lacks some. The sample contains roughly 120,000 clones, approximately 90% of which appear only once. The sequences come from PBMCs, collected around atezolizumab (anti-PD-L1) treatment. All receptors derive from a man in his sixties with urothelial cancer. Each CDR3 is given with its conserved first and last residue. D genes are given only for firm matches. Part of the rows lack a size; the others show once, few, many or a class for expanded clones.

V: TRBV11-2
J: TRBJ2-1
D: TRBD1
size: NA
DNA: TGTGCCAGCAGCTTAGACAGGGGGCGCAGTGGTCCGTTCTTC
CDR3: CASSLDRGRSGPFF

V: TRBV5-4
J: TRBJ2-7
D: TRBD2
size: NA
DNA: TGTGCCAGCAGCCACCCGGGACTAGCGGGGACCTACGAGCAGTACTTC
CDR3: CASSHPGLAGTYEQYF

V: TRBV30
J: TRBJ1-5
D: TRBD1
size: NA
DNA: TGTGCCTGGAGTGTAAGGGGGCATGGCAATCAGCCCCAGCATTTT
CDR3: CAWSVRGHGNQPQHF

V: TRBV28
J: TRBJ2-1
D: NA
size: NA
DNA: TGTGCCGCAGCCAGGGGTGGGTACAATGAGCAGTTCTTC
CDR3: CAAARGGYNEQFF

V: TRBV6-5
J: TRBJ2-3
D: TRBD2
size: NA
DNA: TGTGCCAGCAAGACTAGCGGGGGGGCTAGAGATACGCAGTATTTT
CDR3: CASKTSGGARDTQYF

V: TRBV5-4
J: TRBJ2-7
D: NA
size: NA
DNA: TGTGCCAGCAGCACGCCGGGGACCTACGAGCAGTACTTC
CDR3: CASSTPGTYEQYF

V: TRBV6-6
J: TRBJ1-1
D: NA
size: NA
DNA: TGTGCCAGCAGTTACGGAGGGACCGAGAACACTGAAGCTTTCTTT
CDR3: CASSYGGTENTEAFF

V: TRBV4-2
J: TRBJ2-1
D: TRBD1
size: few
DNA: TGTGCCAGCAGCCAAGATTCATGGCCAGGGGGCTACAATGAGCAGTTCTTC
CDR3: CASSQDSWPGGYNEQFF

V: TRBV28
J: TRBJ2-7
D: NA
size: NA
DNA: TGTGCCAGCAGCCGAGGCCCCTACGAGCAGTACTTC
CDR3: CASSRGPYEQYF

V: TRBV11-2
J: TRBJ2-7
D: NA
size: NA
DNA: TGTGCCAGCAGCTCCCCGACGGCGGCCTCCTACGAGCAGTACTTC
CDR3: CASSSPTAASYEQYF

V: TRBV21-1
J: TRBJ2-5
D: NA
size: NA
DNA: TGTGCCAGCAGCAAAGAACGGGACTACCACTCCCGGGGGGAGACCCAGTACTTC
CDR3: CASSKERDYHSRGETQYF

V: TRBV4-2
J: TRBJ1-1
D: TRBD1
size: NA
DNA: TGTGCCAGCAGCCAGAACAGGGGGCTGGACATGAACACTGAAGCTTTCTTT
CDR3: CASSQNRGLDMNTEAFF

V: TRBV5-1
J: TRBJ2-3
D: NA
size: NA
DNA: TGCGCCAGCAGCTTGGGCGGATCCCCAGGGGCGCAGTATTTT
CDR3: CASSLGGSPGAQYF

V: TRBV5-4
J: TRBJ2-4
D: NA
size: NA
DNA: TGTGCCAGCAGCTTACAGCTTGAGACCAAAAACATTCAGTACTTC
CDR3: CASSLQLETKNIQYF

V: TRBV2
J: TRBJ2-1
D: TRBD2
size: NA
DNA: TGTGCCAGCAGTGACTTGAGTAGCGGGCCCCTCGGACCGTTCTTC
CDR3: CASSDLSSGPLGPFF

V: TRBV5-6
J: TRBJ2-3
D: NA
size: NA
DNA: TGTGCCAGCAGCTTGGGGGCGACAGATACGCAGTATTTT
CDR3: CASSLGATDTQYF

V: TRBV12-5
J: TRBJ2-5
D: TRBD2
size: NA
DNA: TGTGCTAGTGGTCCCCTCGGGGGGGAGACCCAGTACTTC
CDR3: CASGPLGGETQYF

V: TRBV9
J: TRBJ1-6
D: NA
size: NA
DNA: TGTGCCAGCAGCGTAGGCCGACAGAGCTCCTATAATTCACCCCTCCACTTT
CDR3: CASSVGRQSSYNSPLHF